The 27 T cell receptor beta chains given below trace back to one sample, sequenced in a study of T cells in Graves' hyperthyroidism and ophthalmopathy. RNA transcripts gave rise to amplified TCR beta CDR3 regions. The HTBI set primed first-round TCR CDR3 RT-PCR. TCRdb processed the multiplex PCR reads anew with MiXCR; each CDR3 protein has one entry. The table shows approximately 400,000 distinct CDR3 sequences, with approximately 15% occurring only once. Sequenced: blood. The source of these receptors is a woman aged 60 to 75 with Graves' hyperthyroidism.

The chain carries TRBV20-1 and TRBJ1-2, with 7 bases that match TRBD1. The CDR3 covers 12 residues. Germline loops: CDR1 DFQATT, CDR2 SNEGSKA (reference sequence). V trimming: 8 bases; J trimming: 2 bases; junction bases outside the gene matches: 5. As DNA, the CDR3 is TGCAGTCCCGGGACAGAGAACTATGGCTACACCTTC. The encoded protein is CSPGTENYGYTF.

This chain links TRBV6-5 with TRBJ1-1; D gene unclear. Germline V lookup: CDR1 MNHEY, CDR2 SVGAGI. This CDR3 comprises 14 residues. With 0 bases removed from V and 0 bases from J, the gap between germline ends came to 5 bases. The CDR3 coding sequence is TGTGCCAGCAGTTACTCGGGCATGAACACTGAAGCTTTCTTT. It is translated as CASSYSGMNTEAFF.

This clonotype was observed at least ten times. The V and J genes are TRBV5-5 and TRBJ2-1; TRBD2 aligns across 8 bases. This CDR3 is built from 15 residues. CDR1 and CDR2 from the germline V gene are SGHKS and YYEKEE (reference sequence). Germline trimming cut 2 bases from V and 1 base from J; bases unmatched to any gene: 2. This CDR3 is CASSFSGESYNEQFF. Here the CDR3 DNA reads TGTGCCAGCAGCTTTAGCGGGGAATCCTACAATGAGCAGTTCTTC. Drawing the rest from reference TRBV5-5 and TRBJ2-1, the complete variable domain is DAGVTQSPTHLIKTRGQQVTLRCSPISGHKSVSWYQQVLGQGPQFIFQYYEKEERGRGNFPDRFSARQFPNYSSELNVNALLLGDSALYLCASSFSGESYNEQFFGPGTRLTVL.

In this sample, this clonotype turned up many times. The chain links TRBV3-1 to TRBJ2-1, with 13 bases matching TRBD2. Germline CDR1 reads LGHDT; CDR2 reads YNNKEL (reference sequence). The CDR3 totals 16 residues. V was pared by 1 base and J by 10 bases, with 7 bases of the junction left unmatched. The CDR3 sequence is CASSQGRLAGGQEQFF. The CDR3 coding sequence is TGTGCCAGCAGCCAAGGTAGACTAGCGGGAGGCCAGGAGCAGTTCTTC.

The chain is built from TRBV2 and TRBJ2-7, with 9 bases matching TRBD1. Per the germline V gene, CDR1 is SNHLY and CDR2 is FYNNEI. This CDR3 is 14 amino acids long. J was trimmed by 1 base and V by 4 bases; bases with no gene match: 2. The CDR3 bases are TGTGCCAGCAGTGTTGACAGGGGGTCCTACGAGCAGTACTTC. This gives the protein CASSVDRGSYEQYF.

A remark on this clonotype: Being one base from a much bigger clone, this may be a read error. The chain employs TRBV30 and TRBJ1-2, with 8 nucleotides matching TRBD1. J was trimmed by 4 bases and V by 8 bases; bases with no gene match: 18. Germline lookup yields CDR1 GTSNPN and CDR2 SVGIG (reference sequence). CDR3 length equals 16 residues. Written as DNA, the CDR3 is TGTGCCAGGAATCCGAAGGACAGGGCTAGGGGCTATGGCTACACCTTC. It codes for CARNPKDRARGYGYTF. The whole variable domain, remainder taken from reference TRBV30 and TRBJ1-2, is SQTIHQWPATLVQPVGSPLSLECTVEGTSNPNLYWYRQAAGRGLQLLFYSVGIGQISSEVPQNLSASRPQDRQFILSSKKLLLSDSGFYLCARNPKDRARGYGYTFGSGTRLTVV.

This clonotype showed up just a few times. The rearrangement links TRBV28 to TRBJ1-4, with D possibly being TRBD1 (5 bases). Germline assignment: CDR1 MDHEN and CDR2 SYDVKM. Trimming took off 7 bases at V and 5 bases at J, with 14 bases between the two ends. This CDR3 spans 14 amino acids. Here the CDR3 reads CASTPTASNEKLFF. In DNA form, the CDR3 reads TGTGCCAGCACCCCGACAGCCTCAAATGAAAAACTGTTTTTT.

This clonotype appeared many times. The CDR3 nucleotides are TGTGCCAGCAGTACACGACAGGGAGGAGGGGAGCTGTTTTTT. Encoded protein: CASSTRQGGGELFF. The chain combines TRBV12-3 or TRBV12-4 with TRBJ2-2; D may be TRBD1 (7 bases). The CDR3 length is 14 residues. Between the trimmed V and J ends, which lost 5 bases and 8 bases, there was a span of 15 bases.

This clonotype was seen repeatedly, ten times or more. The J gene is TRBJ2-7, the V gene TRBV6-1; weak D call: TRBD2 (5 bases). V shed 2 bases and J shed 5 bases, with 16 bases lying between them. Germline loops: CDR1 MNHNS, CDR2 SASEGT. The CDR3 has 15 residues. CDR3 sequence (DNA): TGTGCCAGCAGTGAAAGCCGGGGTCTCCTGGACGAGCAGTACTTC. Its translation: CASSESRGLLDEQYF.

This clonotype was counted ten times or more. The chain combines TRBV12-3 or TRBV12-4 with TRBJ2-2; D assignment may be TRBD1 or TRBD2 (5 bases each). Between the trimmed V and J ends, which lost 5 bases and 1 base, there was a span of 11 bases. This CDR3 region has 15 residues. The CDR3 coding sequence is TGTGCCAGCAGTGGGGGTCTAGGGAACACCGGGGAGCTGTTTTTT. Translated, it gives CASSGGLGNTGELFF.

This clonotype was counted at least ten times. This chain links TRBV10-1 with TRBJ2-7; D tentatively fits TRBD1 or TRBD2 (6 bases each). The CDR3 runs 15 residues. Germline assignment: CDR1 WNHNN and CDR2 SYGVQD (reference sequence). Trimming took 2 bases from V and 7 from J, leaving 18 bases between them. In DNA form, the CDR3 reads TGCGCCAGCAGTGAGCTAAGGGGGGAGTTGAGAGAGCAGTACTTC. Translated, it gives CASSELRGELREQYF.

This clonotype has at least ten counts. The chain employs TRBV20-1 and TRBJ2-5; TRBD2 aligns across 8 bases. This CDR3 is 15 amino acids long. The germline V gene has CDR1 DFQATT and CDR2 SNEGSKA (reference sequence). The trim removed 3 bases at V and 0 bases at J, leaving 6 bases unmatched. CDR3 coding DNA: TGCAGTGCTAGTCCTTTAGCGGGATACCAAGAGACCCAGTACTTC. Residues: CSASPLAGYQETQYF.

There are many counts of this clonotype. The V gene is TRBV4-1, the J gene TRBJ1-5; D might be TRBD1 (6 bases). V was clipped by 3 bases and J by 4 bases, with 16 bases between them. This CDR3 has 16 amino acids. Germline V lookup: CDR1 MGHRA, CDR2 YSYEKL. The DNA for the CDR3 is TGCGCCAGCAGCCAGGGTCGAGGACAGCGAAATCAGCCCCAGCATTTT. As protein: CASSQGRGQRNQPQHF.

This chain connects TRBV18 to TRBJ2-7, with a possible D match to TRBD1 (6 bases). CDR1 is KGHSH, CDR2 LQKENI, per germline. This CDR3 is built from 14 residues. Trimming pared 3 bases from V and 7 bases from J, leaving 16 bases between. The CDR3 DNA reads as TGTGCCAGCTCACCTTTCCGGGACACGGGGGAGCAGTACTTC. Protein: CASSPFRDTGEQYF.

This clonotype was seen at least ten times. The chain recombines TRBV2 with TRBJ2-1, with 7 bases lining up with TRBD1. The ends lost 6 bases at V and 6 bases at J; junction bases unmatched: 2. This CDR3 spans 12 amino acids. CDR1 and CDR2 (germline): SNHLY, FYNNEI. CDR3 sequence: CASRGQTNEQFF. CDR3 sequence (DNA): TGTGCCAGCAGGGGACAGACCAATGAGCAGTTCTTC.

This clonotype was seen many times. The CDR3 DNA sequence: TGTGCCAGCGCCCCCCGGACAGCCGGTCAGCCCCAGCATTTT. Its protein product is CASAPRTAGQPQHF. The chain carries TRBV27 and TRBJ1-5; possible D gene TRBD1, 6 bases. V lost 8 bases and J lost 6, with 17 bases in between. CDR1 MNHEY and CDR2 SMNVEV come from the germline V gene (reference sequence). This CDR3 region has 14 residues.

The sample holds many counts of this clonotype. The rearrangement joins TRBV12-3 or TRBV12-4 to TRBJ2-3, with D perhaps matching TRBD1 (6 bases). Trimming cost V 5 bases and J 4 bases, with 13 bases left between them. CDR3 length: 14 residues. In DNA form, the CDR3 reads TGTGCCAGCAGTCCGGGGACACTCCCAGATACGCAGTATTTT. Encoded protein: CASSPGTLPDTQYF.

This clonotype was counted at least ten times. This sequence joins TRBV6-2 or TRBV6-3 and TRBJ2-1, with 13 bases fitting TRBD2. The V and J ends lost 11 bases and 10 bases, in that order; junction bases with no gene match: 8. The CDR3 consists of 13 residues. CDR1 MNHEY and CDR2 SVGEGT come from the germline V gene. The CDR3 coding sequence is TGTGCCGGATCTCGACTAGCGGGAGGCGAGCAGTTCTTC. The encoded protein is CAGSRLAGGEQFF.

The CDR3 DNA is TGTGCCAGTAGTATTTCAGGGGTTGATGAAAAACTGTTTTTT. Translation: CASSISGVDEKLFF. This rearrangement joins TRBV19 to TRBJ1-4, with D tentatively TRBD1 (6 bases). V lost 3 bases to trimming and J lost 6 bases, with 11 bases between them. The CDR3 extends over 14 amino acids. Germline loops: CDR1 LNHDA, CDR2 SQIVND (reference sequence).

This clonotype was recorded many times. V and J are TRBV30 and TRBJ2-7; 9 nucleotides match TRBD2. The V gene end was trimmed by 0 bases and the J gene end by 6 bases; junction bases not matched to a gene: 6. Germline CDR1 is GTSNPN and CDR2 is SVGIG (reference sequence). The CDR3 spans 14 residues. For the CDR3, the DNA is TGTGCCTGGAGTGTCGTTTTAGCGGGAGCCGAGCAGTACTTC. Its protein is CAWSVVLAGAEQYF.

This sequence joins TRBV9 and TRBJ1-3, with 7 bases fitting TRBD1. V lost 3 bases to trimming and J lost 2 bases; unmatched junction nucleotides: 5. Germline loops: CDR1 SGDLS, CDR2 YYNGEE. The CDR3 totals 15 residues. The DNA for the CDR3 is TGTGCCAGCAGCGCTGGACAGGCGGCTGGAAACACCATATATTTT. This sequence encodes CASSAGQAAGNTIYF.

This clonotype has just a few counts. A much larger clone is a single base away; this may be a read error. The CDR3 DNA reads TGTGCCGGCAGCGCCCCAGGGGCATTCTACGAGCAGTACTTC. This encodes CAGSAPGAFYEQYF. The chain joins TRBV2 to TRBJ2-7; perhaps TRBD1 as D (6 bases). Germline V gene data show CDR1 as SNHLY and CDR2 as FYNNEI. The CDR3 consists of 14 residues.

This rearrangement joins TRBV6-1 to TRBJ2-5, with 14 positions matching TRBD2. V gave up 7 bases and J gave up 5 bases; unmatched junction bases: 6. This CDR3 has 15 amino acids. From germline, CDR1 is MNHNS and CDR2 SASEGT. CDR3 coding DNA: TGTGCCAGCATTGGACTAGCGGGAGGTTCGGAGACCCAGTACTTC. It is translated as CASIGLAGGSETQYF.

This clonotype came up many times. The DNA of the CDR3 is TGTGCCAGCACCTGGACAGCGAACACTGAAGCTTTCTTT. Translating gives CASTWTANTEAFF. J is TRBJ1-1 and V is TRBV6-1, with D possibly matching TRBD1 (6 bases). V lost 7 bases, J lost 1 base, and 10 bases lay in between. The CDR3 totals 13 residues. CDR1 MNHNS and CDR2 SASEGT come from the germline V gene.

This clonotype has a count of ten or more. The chain has TRBV12-3 or TRBV12-4 and TRBJ2-5; D gene unclear. V was shortened by 2 bases and J by 3 bases, with 7 bases between the two germline ends. The length of the CDR3 is 13 residues. Written as DNA, the CDR3 is TGTGCCAGCAGTTTATGGCAGAAAGAGACCCAGTACTTC. This gives the protein CASSLWQKETQYF.

The rearrangement joins TRBV28 to TRBJ1-1; TRBD1 might be the D (5 bases). The CDR3 has 15 amino acids. Germline loops: CDR1 MDHEN, CDR2 SYDVKM. V dropped 5 bases and J dropped 5 bases, with 18 bases sitting between them. In nucleotides, the CDR3 is TGTGCCAGCAGTCAAGGCACAGGAGATCGGACTGAAGCTTTCTTT. Residues: CASSQGTGDRTEAFF.

This clonotype appeared many times. The J gene is TRBJ1-2, the V gene TRBV5-1, with a possible D match to TRBD1 (5 bases). V shed 3 bases and J shed 2 bases, with 8 bases lying between them. CDR1 and CDR2 from the germline V gene are SGHRS and YFSETQ. The length of the CDR3 is 13 residues. The CDR3 loop is CASSWDQNYGYTF. The CDR3 nucleotides read TGCGCCAGCAGCTGGGACCAAAACTATGGCTACACCTTC.